This entry features one TCR beta chain sequence. Its antigen is still unknown. Losses at the gene ends were 3 bases for V and 5 bases for J; bases not matched to a gene: 11. Germline V gives CDR1 MNHEY, CDR2 SMNVEV (reference sequence). This CDR3 comprises 16 residues. These data come from a study of cytomegalovirus exposure and HLA in healthy donors. Study-level results: Most of the CMV-associated TCR beta chains (in a later analysis) appeared to be HLA-restricted. As a later analysis showed, a missense DCLRE1C variant was linked to trimming of TCR beta V- and J-genes. HLA-A and HLA-B allele assignments for most subjects were reportedly predicted accurately using TCR beta sequences.

PCR involved 60 Vbeta and 13 Jbeta primers. Sequenced by immunoSEQ multiplex PCR; TCRdb stores in-frame clones only, minus some. The sample includes under 150,000 clones, approximately 80% seen only once; the top ten take approximately 5.6%. The receptor comes from a woman aged 40 to 49 in good health and CMV-seropositive. The chain employs TRBV27 and TRBJ2-7; 9 bases fit TRBD1. Sequencing input: PBMCs. CDR3: CASSFKPTGGVHEQYF. The CDR3, as DNA: TGTGCCAGCAGTTTCAAGCCGACAGGGGGGGTCCACGAGCAGTACTTC.